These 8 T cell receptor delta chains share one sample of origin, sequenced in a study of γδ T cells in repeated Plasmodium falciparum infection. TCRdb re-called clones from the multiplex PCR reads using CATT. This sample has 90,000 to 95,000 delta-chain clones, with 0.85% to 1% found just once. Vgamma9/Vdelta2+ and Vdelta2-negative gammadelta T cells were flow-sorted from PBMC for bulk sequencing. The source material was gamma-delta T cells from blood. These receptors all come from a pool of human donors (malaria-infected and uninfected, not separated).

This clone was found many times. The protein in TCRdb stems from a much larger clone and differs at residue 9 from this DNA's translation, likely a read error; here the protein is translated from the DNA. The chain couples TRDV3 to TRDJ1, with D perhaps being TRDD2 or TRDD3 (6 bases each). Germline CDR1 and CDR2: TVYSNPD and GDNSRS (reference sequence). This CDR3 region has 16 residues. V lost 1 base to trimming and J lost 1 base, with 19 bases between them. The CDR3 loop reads CAFTFPWGVPTDKLIF. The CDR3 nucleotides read TGTGCCTTTACCTTCCCTTGGGGGGTACCCACCGATAAACTCATCTTT.

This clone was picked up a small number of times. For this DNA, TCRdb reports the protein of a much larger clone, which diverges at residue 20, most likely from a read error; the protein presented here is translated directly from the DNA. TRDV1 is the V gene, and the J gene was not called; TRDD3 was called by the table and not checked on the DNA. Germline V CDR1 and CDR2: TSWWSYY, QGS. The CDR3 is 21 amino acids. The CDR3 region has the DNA TGTGCTCTTGAGAGGCCTACAGTCCTCTACTGGGGGTTACCGTACACCGATAAACTCACCTTT. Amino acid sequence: CALERPTVLYWGLPYTDKLTF.

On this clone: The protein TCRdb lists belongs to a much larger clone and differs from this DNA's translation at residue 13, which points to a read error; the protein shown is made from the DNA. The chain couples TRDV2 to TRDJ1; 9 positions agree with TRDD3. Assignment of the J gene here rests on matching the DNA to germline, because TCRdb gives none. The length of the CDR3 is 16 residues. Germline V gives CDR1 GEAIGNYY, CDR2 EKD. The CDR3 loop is CALRRGYDLYTDRLIF. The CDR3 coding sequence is TGTGCCCTACGACGGGGATACGATCTGTACACCGATAGACTCATCTTT.

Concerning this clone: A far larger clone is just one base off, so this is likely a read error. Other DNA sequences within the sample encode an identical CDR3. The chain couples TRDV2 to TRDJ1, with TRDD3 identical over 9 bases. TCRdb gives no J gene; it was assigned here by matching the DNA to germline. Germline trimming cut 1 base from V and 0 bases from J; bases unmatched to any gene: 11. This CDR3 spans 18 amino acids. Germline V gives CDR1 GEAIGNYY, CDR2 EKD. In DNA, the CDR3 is TGTGCCTGTGACACTATCCTACGCACTGGGGGAGACACCGATAAACTCATCTTT. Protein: CACDTILRTGGDTDKLIF.

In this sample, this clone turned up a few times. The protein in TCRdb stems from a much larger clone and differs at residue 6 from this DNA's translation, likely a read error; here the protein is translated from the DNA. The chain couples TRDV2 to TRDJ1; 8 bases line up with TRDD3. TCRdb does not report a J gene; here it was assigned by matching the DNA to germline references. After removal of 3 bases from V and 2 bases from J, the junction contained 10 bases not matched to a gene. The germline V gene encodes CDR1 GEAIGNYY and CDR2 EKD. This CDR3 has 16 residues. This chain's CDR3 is CACDEASRDTTDKLIF. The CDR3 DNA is TGTGCCTGTGACGAAGCTTCGAGGGATACGACCGATAAACTCATCTTT.

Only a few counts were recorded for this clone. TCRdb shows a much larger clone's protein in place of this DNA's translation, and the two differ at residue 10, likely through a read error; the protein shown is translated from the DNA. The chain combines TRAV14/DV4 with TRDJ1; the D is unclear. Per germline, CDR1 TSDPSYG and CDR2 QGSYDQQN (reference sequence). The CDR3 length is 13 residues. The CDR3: CATLIRVADILIF. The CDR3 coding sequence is TGTGCAACCCTTATCCGGGTAGCCGATATACTCATCTTT.

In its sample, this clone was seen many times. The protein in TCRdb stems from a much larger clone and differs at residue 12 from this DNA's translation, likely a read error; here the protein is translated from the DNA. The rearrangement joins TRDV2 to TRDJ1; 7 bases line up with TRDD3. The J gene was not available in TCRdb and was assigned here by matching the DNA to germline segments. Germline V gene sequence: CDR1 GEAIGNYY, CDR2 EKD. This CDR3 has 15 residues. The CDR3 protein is CACDEMRDTPDRLIF. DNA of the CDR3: TGTGCCTGTGACGAAATGAGGGATACCCCCGATAGACTCATCTTT.

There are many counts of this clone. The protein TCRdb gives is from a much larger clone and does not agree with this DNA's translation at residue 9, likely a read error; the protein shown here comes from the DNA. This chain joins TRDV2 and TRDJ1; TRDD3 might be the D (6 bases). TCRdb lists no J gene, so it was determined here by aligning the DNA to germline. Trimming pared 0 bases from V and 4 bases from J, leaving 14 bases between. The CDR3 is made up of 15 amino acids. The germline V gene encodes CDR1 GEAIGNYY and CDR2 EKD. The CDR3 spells CACDTVGDGSDKLIF. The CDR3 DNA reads TGTGCCTGTGACACCGTTGGGGATGGAAGCGATAAACTCATCTTT.